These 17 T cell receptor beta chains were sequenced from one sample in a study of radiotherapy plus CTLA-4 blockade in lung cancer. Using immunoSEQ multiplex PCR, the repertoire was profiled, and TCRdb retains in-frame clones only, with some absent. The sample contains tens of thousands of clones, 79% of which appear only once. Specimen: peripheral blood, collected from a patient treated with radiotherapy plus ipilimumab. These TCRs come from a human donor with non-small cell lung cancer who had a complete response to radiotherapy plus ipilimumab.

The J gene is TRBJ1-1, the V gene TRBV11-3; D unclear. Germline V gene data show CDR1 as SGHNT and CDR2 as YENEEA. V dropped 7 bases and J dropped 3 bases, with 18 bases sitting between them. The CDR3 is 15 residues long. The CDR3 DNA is TGTGCCAGCACCCCAAGAGGGAGAAAGGACACTGAAGCTTTCTTT. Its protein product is CASTPRGRKDTEAFF.

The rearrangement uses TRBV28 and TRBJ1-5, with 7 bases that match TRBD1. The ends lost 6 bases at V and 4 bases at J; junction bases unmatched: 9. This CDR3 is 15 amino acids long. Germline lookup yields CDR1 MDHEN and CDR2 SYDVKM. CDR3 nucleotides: TGTGCCAGCAGATCCGGGACAGTGGGGAATCAGCCCCAGCATTTT. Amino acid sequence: CASRSGTVGNQPQHF.

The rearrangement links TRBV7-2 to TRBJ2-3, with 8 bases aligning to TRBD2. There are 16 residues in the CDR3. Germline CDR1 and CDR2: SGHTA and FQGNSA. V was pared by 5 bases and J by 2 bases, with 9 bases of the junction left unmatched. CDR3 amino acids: CASSRTSTTLTDTQYF. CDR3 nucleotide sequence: TGTGCCAGCAGCCGGACTAGCACTACCCTCACAGATACGCAGTATTTT.

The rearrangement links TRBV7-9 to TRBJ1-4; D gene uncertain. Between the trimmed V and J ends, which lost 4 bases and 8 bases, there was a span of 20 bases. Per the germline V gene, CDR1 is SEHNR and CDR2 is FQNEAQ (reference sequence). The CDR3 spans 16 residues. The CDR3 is CASSSSQPGMGEKLFF. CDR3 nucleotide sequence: TGTGCCAGCAGCTCGTCTCAGCCCGGGATGGGGGAAAAACTGTTTTTT.

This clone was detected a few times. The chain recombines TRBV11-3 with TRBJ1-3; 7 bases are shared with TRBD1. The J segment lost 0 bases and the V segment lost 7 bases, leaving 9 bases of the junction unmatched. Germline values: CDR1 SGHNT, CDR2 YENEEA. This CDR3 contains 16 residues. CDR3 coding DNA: TGTGCCAGCACCAAGGGACAGACTAGCTCTGGAAACACCATATATTTT. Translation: CASTKGQTSSGNTIYF.

In DNA, the CDR3 is TGTGCCTGGACTAAGAGAGGGGTTAGCAATCAGCCCCAGCATTTT. This translates into CAWTKRGVSNQPQHF. The gene calls are TRBV30 and TRBJ1-5; D perhaps matches TRBD1 (5 bases). The V and J ends lost 4 bases and 0 bases respectively, with 13 bases between them. CDR3 length equals 15 residues. Germline V gives CDR1 GTSNPN, CDR2 SVGIG (reference sequence).

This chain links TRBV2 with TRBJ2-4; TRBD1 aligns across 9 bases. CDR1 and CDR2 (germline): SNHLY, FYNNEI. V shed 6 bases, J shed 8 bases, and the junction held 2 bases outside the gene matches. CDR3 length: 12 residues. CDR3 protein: CASRTGGDIQYF. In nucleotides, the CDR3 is TGTGCCAGCAGGACAGGGGGGGACATTCAGTACTTC.

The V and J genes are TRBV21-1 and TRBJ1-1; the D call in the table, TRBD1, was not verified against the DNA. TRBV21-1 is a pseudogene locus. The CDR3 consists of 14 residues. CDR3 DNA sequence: TGTGCCAGCAGCACGACAGGGGGCGGCACTGAAGCTTTCTTT. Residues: CASSTTGGGTEAFF.

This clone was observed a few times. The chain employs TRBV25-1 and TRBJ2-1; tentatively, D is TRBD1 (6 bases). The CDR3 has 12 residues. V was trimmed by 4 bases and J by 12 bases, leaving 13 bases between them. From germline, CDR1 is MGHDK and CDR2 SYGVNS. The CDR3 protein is CASSADRPGQFF. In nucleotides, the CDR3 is TGTGCCAGCAGTGCAGACAGGCCCGGGCAGTTCTTC.

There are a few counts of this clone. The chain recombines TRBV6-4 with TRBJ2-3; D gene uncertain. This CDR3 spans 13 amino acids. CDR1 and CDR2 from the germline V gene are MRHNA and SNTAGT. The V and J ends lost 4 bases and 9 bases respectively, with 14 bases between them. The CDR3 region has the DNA TGTGCCAGCAGTGTCCGTGGAGCTTCAACGCAGTATTTT. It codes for CASSVRGASTQYF.

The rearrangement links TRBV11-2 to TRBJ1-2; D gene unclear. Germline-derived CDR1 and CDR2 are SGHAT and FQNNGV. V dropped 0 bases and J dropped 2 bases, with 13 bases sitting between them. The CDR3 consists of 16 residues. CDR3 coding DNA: TGTGCCAGCAGCTTAGATGGAGCGGGGAACAACTATGGCTACACCTTC. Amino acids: CASSLDGAGNNYGYTF. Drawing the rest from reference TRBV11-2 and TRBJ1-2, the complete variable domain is EAGVAQSPRYKIIEKRQSVAFWCNPISGHATLYWYQQILGQGPKLLIQFQNNGVVDDSQLPKDRFSAERLKGVDSTLKIQPAKLEDSAVYLCASSLDGAGNNYGYTFGSGTRLTVV.

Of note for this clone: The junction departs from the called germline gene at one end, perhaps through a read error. CDR3 in amino acids: CASSLTGTSGEKLFF. DNA for the CDR3: TGTGCTAGCAGCCTAACCGGGACATCGGGGGAAAAACTGTTTTTT. The chain joins TRBV7-7 to TRBJ1-4; D perhaps matches TRBD1 (6 bases). The germline V gene encodes CDR1 SSHAT and CDR2 FNYEAQ (reference sequence). The length of the CDR3 is 15 residues.

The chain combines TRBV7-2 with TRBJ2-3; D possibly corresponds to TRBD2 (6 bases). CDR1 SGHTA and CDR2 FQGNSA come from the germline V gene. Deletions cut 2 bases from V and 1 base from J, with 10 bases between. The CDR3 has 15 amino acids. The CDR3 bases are TGTGCCAGCAGCTTAATGCGGGGTGGCACAGATACGCAGTATTTT. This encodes CASSLMRGGTDTQYF.

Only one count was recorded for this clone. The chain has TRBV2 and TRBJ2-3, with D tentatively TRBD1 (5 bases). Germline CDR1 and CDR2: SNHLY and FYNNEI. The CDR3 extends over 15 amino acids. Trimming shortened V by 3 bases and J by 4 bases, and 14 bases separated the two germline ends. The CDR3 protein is CASSDPTTGADTQYF. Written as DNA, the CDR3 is TGTGCCAGCAGTGACCCGACAACAGGAGCAGATACGCAGTATTTT. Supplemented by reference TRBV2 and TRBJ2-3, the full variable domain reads EPEVTQTPSHQVTQMGQEVILRCVPISNHLYFYWYRQILGQKVEFLVSFYNNEISEKSEIFDDQFSVERPDGSNFTLKIRSTKLEDSAMYFCASSDPTTGADTQYFGPGTRLTVL.

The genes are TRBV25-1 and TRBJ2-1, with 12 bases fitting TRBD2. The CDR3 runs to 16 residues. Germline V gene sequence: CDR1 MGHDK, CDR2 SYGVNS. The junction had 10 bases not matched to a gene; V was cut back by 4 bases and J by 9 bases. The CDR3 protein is CASSGSTSGSSGEQFF. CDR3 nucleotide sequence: TGTGCCAGCAGTGGATCGACTAGCGGGAGTTCGGGTGAGCAGTTCTTC.

The DNA of the CDR3 is TGTGCCAGCAGAGCCGGACAGTTCGCTAACTATGGCTACACCTTC. Amino acids: CASRAGQFANYGYTF. The genes are TRBV7-9 and TRBJ1-2, with TRBD1 as a possible D gene (6 bases). The V end lost 6 bases, the J end lost 0 bases, and 14 bases lay between the germline ends. The germline gives CDR1 SEHNR, CDR2 FQNEAQ (reference sequence). This CDR3 is built from 15 residues.

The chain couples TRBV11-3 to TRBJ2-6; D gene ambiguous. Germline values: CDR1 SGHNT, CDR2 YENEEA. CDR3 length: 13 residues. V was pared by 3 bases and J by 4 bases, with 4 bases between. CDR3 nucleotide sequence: TGTGCCAGCAGCTTTGACGGGGCCAACGTCCTGACTTTC. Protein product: CASSFDGANVLTF.